This T cell receptor beta chain was recorded in a study of blood T cell repertoires in COVID-19. The wider study: The United States, Italy and Spain provided the acute and convalescent COVID-19 samples. T cells, B-cell-depleted T cells, or PBMCs supplied cDNA or gDNA.

Authors' methods: Quantification of nucleated cells was approximated via reference gene primer amplification. The method was immunoSEQ multiplex PCR; TCRdb's version includes in-frame clones alone and lacks a portion of them. V and J calls and clone size are those listed in that table; D and trimming were worked out from the DNA. This table holds about 130,000 clones, approximately 82% found once. The CDR3 runs 16 residues. Germline-derived CDR1 and CDR2 are LGHDT and YNNKEL (reference sequence). V was pared by 2 bases and J by 2 bases, with 5 bases of the junction left unmatched. The receptor comes from a man between 60 and 70 years old who had recovered from COVID-19. Sequencing used peripheral blood. V and J are TRBV3-1 (or the pseudogene TRBV3-2) and TRBJ1-1; 10 bases fit TRBD1. The CDR3 is CASSQRWTGGNTEAFF. The CDR3 coding sequence is TGTGCCAGCAGCCAACGCTGGACAGGGGGAAACACTGAAGCTTTCTTT.